This T cell receptor beta chain was sequenced for a study of blood T cell repertoires in COVID-19. As for the study in general: Samples taken during acute and convalescent COVID-19 were collected in the United States, Italy and Spain. The cDNA or gDNA used as material had been derived from T cells, B-cell-depleted T cells, or PBMCs.

Source study methods: Scientists estimated how many nucleated cells there were by amplifying reference gene primers. Measured with immunoSEQ multiplex PCR; TCRdb has only the in-frame clones, and not every one. V and J calls and clone size are as listed in that table; D and trimming were resolved from the DNA. The sample shows about 81,000 clones, roughly 84% of them seen only once. Germline V lookup: CDR1 SEHNR, CDR2 FQNEAQ (reference sequence). The CDR3 is 16 amino acids. The V segment lost 6 bases and the J segment 2 bases; nucleotides outside the gene matches: 6. The rearrangement joins TRBV7-9 to TRBJ2-6; the match to TRBD1 covers 8 bases. This TCR came from a woman aged 65 to 85 with acute or convalescent COVID-19. Sequenced: peripheral blood. CDR3 protein: CASRQIQGAGANVLTF. CDR3 DNA: TGTGCCAGCAGACAAATACAGGGGGCTGGGGCCAACGTCCTGACTTTC.